Shown below are 23 T cell receptor beta chains from a single sample sequenced in a study of blood T cell repertoires in COVID-19. Here immunoSEQ multiplex PCR was the method, and the copy in TCRdb shows in-frame clones only, minus some. The table includes about 54,000 clones, 91% detected once. The sample comprised peripheral blood. All receptors come from a woman aged 55-69 years with active or convalescent COVID-19.

In DNA form, the CDR3 reads TGCGCCGGTTACCGGGACACTGAAGCTTTCTTT. Its translation: CAGYRDTEAFF. The V and J genes are TRBV5-1 and TRBJ1-1; no definite D call. The CDR3 is made up of 11 amino acids. V shed 10 bases and J shed 3 bases, with 10 bases lying between them. Germline V gene sequence: CDR1 SGHRS, CDR2 YFSETQ.

This chain joins TRBV19 and TRBJ1-1, with D possibly matching TRBD1 (5 bases). CDR1 is LNHDA and CDR2 is SQIVND in the germline V gene (reference sequence). The CDR3 loop spans 12 amino acids. V was shortened by 5 bases and J by 8 bases, with 12 bases between the two germline ends. The DNA for the CDR3 is TGTGCCAGTAGTTCGGGACTGTTCGAAGCTTTCTTT. Protein sequence: CASSSGLFEAFF. Full variable domain (remainder filled in from reference TRBV19 and TRBJ1-1): DGGITQSPKYLFRKEGQNVTLSCEQNLNHDAMYWYRQDPGQGLRLIYYSQIVNDFQKGDIAEGYSVSREKKESFPLTVTSAQKNPTAFYLCASSSGLFEAFFGQGTRLTVV.

The chain recombines TRBV27 with TRBJ2-3; 9 nucleotides match TRBD2. Trimming cost V 2 bases and J 2 bases; bases outside gene matches: 5. The CDR3 extends over 16 amino acids. CDR1 is MNHEY and CDR2 is SMNVEV in the germline V gene (reference sequence). CDR3 coding DNA: TGTGCCAGCAGTTTAGGGCTAGCGGGGTACACAGATACGCAGTATTTT. Protein product: CASSLGLAGYTDTQYF.

J is TRBJ2-1 and V is TRBV19; D is perhaps TRBD2 (5 bases). Germline CDR1 is LNHDA and CDR2 is SQIVND (reference sequence). The V gene lost 5 bases and the J gene lost 6 bases, with 11 bases spanning the gap. This CDR3 has 13 residues. CDR3 in amino acids: CASSPQTSNEQFF. The CDR3 nucleotides read TGTGCCAGTAGTCCACAAACTAGCAATGAGCAGTTCTTC.

The rearrangement uses TRBV28 and TRBJ2-7, with 9 bases identical to TRBD1. Germline V lookup: CDR1 MDHEN, CDR2 SYDVKM. The CDR3 sequence is 15 residues long. Trimming removed 5 bases from V and 7 bases from J; junction bases left unmatched: 12. The DNA of the CDR3 is TGTGCCAGCAGTCCTCCCCCCGGGACAGGGAGAGAGCAGTACTTC. It is translated as CASSPPPGTGREQYF.

The rearrangement uses TRBV3-1 (or the pseudogene TRBV3-2) and TRBJ1-6; tentatively, D is TRBD1 (5 bases). This CDR3 contains 14 residues. V lost 4 bases, J lost 9 bases, and 13 bases lay in between. The V gene's germline CDR1 is LGHDT and CDR2 YNNKEL (reference sequence). The CDR3 loop reads CASSRQGFGSPLHF. The CDR3 nucleotides are TGTGCCAGCAGCCGTCAGGGTTTCGGTTCACCCCTCCACTTT.

This clone appeared once. The chain combines TRBV3-1 (or the pseudogene TRBV3-2) with TRBJ2-2, with a tentative D call TRBD1 (5 bases). V lost 6 bases and J lost 6, with 8 bases in between. Germline V CDR1 and CDR2: LGHDT, YNNKEL (reference sequence). This CDR3 spans 12 amino acids. CDR3 loop: CASRKGAGELFF. CDR3 nucleotide sequence: TGTGCCAGCAGAAAAGGGGCCGGGGAGCTGTTTTTT.

This rearrangement joins TRBV28 to TRBJ1-6, with D uncertain. V was shortened by 6 bases and J by 4 bases, with 16 bases between the two germline ends. Germline loops: CDR1 MDHEN, CDR2 SYDVKM. CDR3 length: 16 amino acids. The CDR3 DNA reads TGTGCCAGCAGGGTGCTAGGAGATTCTTATAATTCACCCCTCCACTTT. It yields the protein CASRVLGDSYNSPLHF.

The genes are TRBV4-1 and TRBJ1-4; 9 bases agree with TRBD1. Germline assignment: CDR1 MGHRA and CDR2 YSYEKL. V trimming: 3 bases; J trimming: 3 bases; junction bases outside the gene matches: 5. CDR3 length: 16 amino acids. CDR3 sequence reads: CASSHRTGASNEKLFF. For the CDR3, the DNA is TGCGCCAGCAGCCACCGGACAGGGGCCTCTAATGAAAAACTGTTTTTT.

J is TRBJ2-1 and V is TRBV10-1; D unclear. This CDR3 is built from 15 residues. V shed 2 bases and J shed 0 bases, with 8 bases lying between them. Germline loops: CDR1 WNHNN, CDR2 SYGVQD (reference sequence). The CDR3 coding sequence is TGCGCCAGCAGTGAGACGGCAGGCTCCTACAATGAGCAGTTCTTC. Translation: CASSETAGSYNEQFF.

The chain uses TRBV18 and TRBJ1-5; 10 bases fit TRBD1. The CDR3 is made up of 14 amino acids. Trimming cost V 5 bases and J 5 bases; bases outside gene matches: 3. Germline CDR1 KGHSH, CDR2 LQKENI. The CDR3 coding sequence is TGTGCCAGCTCAGGGGGGACAGGGGATCAGCCCCAGCATTTT. Protein product: CASSGGTGDQPQHF. Variable domain in full (rest from reference TRBV18 and TRBJ1-5): NAGVMQNPRHLVRRRGQEARLRCSPMKGHSHVYWYRQLPEEGLKFMVYLQKENIIDESGMPKERFSAEFPKEGPSILRIQQVVRGDSAAYFCASSGGTGDQPQHFGDGTRLSIL.

V and J are TRBV7-3 and TRBJ2-3; 7 bases line up with TRBD1. V was clipped by 5 bases and J by 1 base; unmatched bases: 9. Germline V gene sequence: CDR1 SGHTA, CDR2 FQGTGA. The CDR3 runs 16 residues. The CDR3 sequence: CASSHDRDGGTDTQYF. For the CDR3, the DNA is TGTGCCAGCAGCCATGACAGGGATGGAGGCACAGATACGCAGTATTTT.

V gene TRBV7-2 combines with J gene TRBJ2-7; 7 nucleotides align to TRBD1. Germline V lookup: CDR1 SGHTA, CDR2 FQGNSA. V gave up 1 base and J gave up 5 bases; unmatched junction bases: 2. This CDR3 is built from 13 residues. CDR3 amino acids: CASSLGQGHEQYF. In DNA form, the CDR3 reads TGTGCCAGCAGCTTAGGACAGGGTCACGAGCAGTACTTC.

CDR3 in amino acids: CASSQDIRGRQFF. CDR3 bases: TGTGCCAGCAGCCAAGATATCCGGGGGAGGCAGTTCTTC. This rearrangement joins TRBV14 to TRBJ2-1; D is possibly TRBD2 (6 bases). The CDR3 sequence is 13 residues long. Germline lookup yields CDR1 SGHDN and CDR2 FVKESK. Trimming cost V 0 bases and J 12 bases, with 12 bases left between them.

V gene TRBV25-1 combines with J gene TRBJ2-7; TRBD1 agrees at 9 bases. The CDR3 sequence is 14 residues long. Trimming took 6 bases from V and 3 from J; bases not matched to a gene: 6. Germline CDR1 reads MGHDK; CDR2 reads SYGVNS. The CDR3 sequence: CASRAGTGSYEQYF. The CDR3 DNA is TGTGCCAGCAGGGCCGGGACAGGGAGCTACGAGCAGTACTTC.

This clone was observed a single time. The chain combines TRBV7-9 with TRBJ2-7; TRBD1 is a possible D gene (5 bases). Germline loops: CDR1 SEHNR, CDR2 FQNEAQ (reference sequence). There are 15 residues in the CDR3. The V and J ends lost 3 bases and 2 bases respectively, with 14 bases between them. The CDR3 here is CASSLLSTGPYEQYF. The DNA for the CDR3 is TGTGCCAGCAGCTTGCTTTCAACAGGCCCCTACGAGCAGTACTTC. The variable domain in full, with the rest retrieved from reference TRBV7-9 and TRBJ2-7, is DTGVSQNPRHKITKRGQNVTFRCDPISEHNRLYWYRQTLGQGPEFLTYFQNEAQLEKSRLLSDRFSAERPKGSFSTLEIQRTEQGDSAMYLCASSLLSTGPYEQYFGPGTRLTVT.

The chain employs TRBV5-1 and TRBJ2-5, with 15 bases aligning to TRBD2. In germline, CDR1 is SGHRS, CDR2 YFSETQ. The trim removed 3 bases at V and 5 bases at J, leaving 11 bases unmatched. This CDR3 region has 18 residues. In DNA form, the CDR3 reads TGCGCCAGCAGCTACCCCGGGACTAGCGGGAGGCGTGAGGAGACCCAGTACTTC. Its protein product is CASSYPGTSGRREETQYF.

This clone was detected once. The rearrangement joins TRBV5-1 to TRBJ2-7; weak D call: TRBD1 (6 bases). Germline CDR1 is SGHRS and CDR2 is YFSETQ. Trimming took off 0 bases at V and 3 bases at J, with 7 bases between the two ends. This CDR3 region has 13 residues. DNA for the CDR3: TGCGCCAGCAGCTTGGGACAGGTCTACGAGCAGTACTTC. This encodes CASSLGQVYEQYF.

This chain links TRBV5-1 with TRBJ1-3; 11 bases are a match to TRBD1. This CDR3 contains 15 residues. V was clipped by 4 bases and J by 4 bases; unmatched bases: 4. In germline, CDR1 is SGHRS, CDR2 YFSETQ. In DNA, the CDR3 is TGCGCCAGCAGCGGACAGGGGGCTGACGGAAACACCATATATTTT. Translated, it gives CASSGQGADGNTIYF.

The rearrangement uses TRBV30 and TRBJ1-5; 8 bases match TRBD1. Germline CDR1 and CDR2: GTSNPN and SVGIG (reference sequence). Trimming took 0 bases from V and 3 from J; bases not matched to a gene: 1. The CDR3 totals 14 residues. The CDR3 here is CAWSVQGDNQPQHF. The CDR3 region has the DNA TGTGCCTGGAGTGTACAGGGGGACAATCAGCCCCAGCATTTT.

The rearrangement joins TRBV30 to TRBJ1-3, with D unresolved. The CDR3 has 14 residues. The V gene's germline CDR1 is GTSNPN and CDR2 SVGIG (reference sequence). Trimming took 2 bases from V and 0 from J, leaving 8 bases between them. The CDR3, as DNA: TGTGCCTGGAGTCCTGGACTCTCTGGAAACACCATATATTTT. It specifies CAWSPGLSGNTIYF.

Points on this clone: At one end the junction does not follow the germline gene, possibly because of a read error. The chain employs TRBV19 and TRBJ1-2; a possible D gene is TRBD1 (6 bases). The germline V gene has CDR1 LNHDA and CDR2 SQIVND (reference sequence). This CDR3 region has 12 residues. CDR3 loop: CASSVRGQNPLF. In DNA, the CDR3 is TGTGCCAGTAGTGTCCGAGGACAGAATCCCCTCTTC.

The J gene is TRBJ2-3, the V gene TRBV6-5, with D possibly being TRBD2 (5 bases). Germline V gene sequence: CDR1 MNHEY, CDR2 SVGAGI. V was cut by 5 bases and J by 4 bases, with 10 bases left in between. The CDR3 contains 13 residues. The DNA of the CDR3 is TGTGCCAGCAGTCGGACTGTGGCAGATACGCAGTATTTT. Amino acids: CASSRTVADTQYF.